One T cell receptor beta chain is described in this entry. These data originate in a study of technical replicates of blood from a handful of donors. The table came from immunoSEQ multiplex PCR; TCRdb's copy has only in-frame clones and leaves some out. The sample includes around 12,000 clones, 79% seen only once; the top ten take more than 12%. The germline V gene has CDR1 SQVTM and CDR2 ANQGSEA. CDR3 length: 13 residues. The J segment lost 2 bases and the V segment lost 5 bases, leaving 3 bases of the junction unmatched. The clonotype originates from a human donor in good health. Material: PBMCs. The chain links TRBV29-1 to TRBJ2-5, with 9 nucleotides matching TRBD2. CDR3 sequence: CSVKAGGQETQYF. In nucleotides, the CDR3 is TGCAGCGTTAAGGCGGGAGGGCAAGAGACCCAGTACTTC.